This T cell receptor (beta chain) was sequenced during a study of blood T cell repertoires in COVID-19. Study background: The cDNA or gDNA used as material had been derived from T cells, B-cell-depleted T cells, or PBMCs.

Profiling relied on immunoSEQ multiplex PCR, and the TCRdb table lists in-frame clones only, not all of them. This sample has under 200,000 clones, with approximately 90% found just once. The CDR3 has 14 amino acids. With V trimmed by 4 bases and J by 7 bases, 7 bases remained unmatched. Looked up from germline, CDR1 is LNHNV and CDR2 is YYDKDF (reference sequence). The sequenced sample was PBMCs or T cells enriched from blood (not recorded which). The chain couples TRBV15 to TRBJ1-1; 9 bases fit TRBD1. The receptor comes from a woman aged 35 to 49 in a cohort exposed to, infected with or recovered from COVID-19 (not recorded which). In DNA form, the CDR3 reads TGTGCCACCAGCATCCGGACAGGGGCTGATGAAGCTTTCTTT. Translated: CATSIRTGADEAFF.